One and the same sample provided the 27 T cell receptor beta chains below, sequenced in a study of cytomegalovirus exposure and HLA in healthy donors. This PCR relied on a set of 60 Vbeta primers and 13 Jbeta primers. Profiling relied on immunoSEQ multiplex PCR, and the TCRdb table lists in-frame clones only, not all of them. The data contain 150,000 to 180,000 clones, about 85% of them singletons. The sample consisted of PBMCs. These receptors all stem from a man aged 25-45 years in good health and CMV-seropositive.

The chain links TRBV6-5 to TRBJ2-7, with 8 bases that match TRBD1. CDR3 length equals 15 residues. V lost 6 bases, J lost 2 bases, and 9 bases stayed unmatched. Germline V gene lookup returns CDR1 MNHEY and CDR2 SVGAGI. The CDR3 sequence is CASSRRTGSPYEQYF. In DNA form, the CDR3 reads TGTGCCAGCAGCCGACGGACAGGGAGTCCCTACGAGCAGTACTTC.

This chain connects TRBV6-5 to TRBJ2-3; 9 bases align to TRBD2. V lost 6 bases and J lost 4; bases outside the gene matches: 8. The CDR3 length is 15 residues. Looked up from germline, CDR1 is MNHEY and CDR2 is SVGAGI. The CDR3 DNA reads TGTGCCAGCAGGCTCCGCGGGGGGGCCGCAGATACGCAGTATTTT. Translation gives CASRLRGGAADTQYF.

The chain joins TRBV9 to TRBJ2-1; TRBD1 matches at 11 bases. The CDR3 has 19 residues. V shed 0 bases and J 0 bases; nucleotides not matched to a gene: 8. Germline V gene lookup returns CDR1 SGDLS and CDR2 YYNGEE. The CDR3 bases are TGTGCCAGCAGCGTAGGGACAGGGGGCCCTCCTAGCTCCTACAATGAGCAGTTCTTC. It translates to CASSVGTGGPPSSYNEQFF.

The chain recombines TRBV10-3 with TRBJ2-5; TRBD2 aligns across 11 bases. The CDR3 is 16 residues long. Germline lookup yields CDR1 ENHRY and CDR2 SYGVKD. V lost 3 bases to trimming and J lost 11 bases; unmatched junction nucleotides: 14. The DNA for the CDR3 is TGTGCCATCAGTGATCGTAATAGCGGGGGGGCAGGGGAGCAGTACTTC. It codes for CAISDRNSGGAGEQYF.

The gene calls are TRBV7-2 and TRBJ1-5; TRBD1 aligns across 9 bases. The germline V gene has CDR1 SGHTA and CDR2 FQGNSA. The V gene end was trimmed by 5 bases and the J gene end by 6 bases; junction bases not matched to a gene: 8. This CDR3 is built from 15 residues. This chain's CDR3 is CASSANRGRGQPQHF. The CDR3 DNA reads as TGTGCCAGCAGCGCAAACAGGGGGCGCGGTCAGCCCCAGCATTTT.

The chain has TRBV15 and TRBJ2-5; no reliable D call. The DNA end favors TRBJ2-7, so the J call may be wrong. CDR1 is LNHNV, CDR2 YYDKDF, per germline (reference sequence). This CDR3 has 13 residues. The CDR3 reads CATSISMPYEQYF. The CDR3 DNA reads as TGTGCCACCAGCATTAGCATGCCCTACGAGCAGTACTTC.

This rearrangement joins TRBV27 to TRBJ1-5; 8 nucleotides align to TRBD1. CDR3 length: 14 amino acids. CDR1 MNHEY and CDR2 SMNVEV come from the germline V gene (reference sequence). V lost 6 bases to trimming and J lost 2 bases; unmatched junction nucleotides: 3. The CDR3 is CASRLTGGNQPQHF. In nucleotides, the CDR3 is TGTGCCAGCAGACTGACAGGGGGCAATCAGCCCCAGCATTTT.

The chain's CDR3 is CASSLVSGETQYF. For the CDR3, the DNA is TGTGCCAGCAGCTTAGTCTCAGGAGAGACCCAGTACTTC. The genes are TRBV7-2 and TRBJ2-5; D gene ambiguous. CDR1 and CDR2 from the germline V gene are SGHTA and FQGNSA. The CDR3 extends over 13 amino acids. Trimming pared 1 base from V and 4 bases from J, leaving 7 bases between.

This clone was seen a single time. This chain's CDR3 is CASSPGPYGEEQYF. The CDR3 DNA follows: TGTGCCAGCTCACCCGGACCCTACGGGGAGGAGCAGTACTTC. J is TRBJ2-7 and V is TRBV18; D might be TRBD2 (5 bases). CDR1 is KGHSH, CDR2 LQKENI, per germline. V was cut by 3 bases and J by 7 bases, with 16 bases left in between. The CDR3 contains 14 residues.

As for this clone: The sample has other DNA sequences that encode this CDR3 too. The chain joins TRBV6-6 to TRBJ2-3, with 8 bases lining up with TRBD2. The CDR3 is 14 residues long. Germline CDR1 is MNHNY and CDR2 is SVGAGI (reference sequence). The CDR3 DNA sequence: TGTGCGTCGAGCGGGGGACTAGTTCTAGATACGCAGTATTTT. Amino acid sequence: CASSGGLVLDTQYF.

This clone appeared a few times. The rearrangement links TRBV28 to TRBJ2-1, with 7 bases aligning to TRBD2. Germline-derived CDR1 and CDR2 are MDHEN and SYDVKM. V shed 6 bases and J 0 bases; nucleotides not matched to a gene: 5. The CDR3 extends over 15 amino acids. The CDR3 DNA follows: TGTGCCAGCAGGCTAGGGGAGGGCTCCTACAATGAGCAGTTCTTC. Translating it yields CASRLGEGSYNEQFF.

The chain employs TRBV30 and TRBJ2-5, with 13 positions matching TRBD2. Germline lookup yields CDR1 GTSNPN and CDR2 SVGIG (reference sequence). J was trimmed by 5 bases and V by 2 bases; bases with no gene match: 8. This CDR3 is built from 16 residues. Here the CDR3 DNA reads TGTGCCTGGAGTACAGGACTAGCGGGGGTTTCGGAGACCCAGTACTTC. It encodes CAWSTGLAGVSETQYF.

The chain links TRBV30 to TRBJ1-2, with TRBD1 as a possible D gene (6 bases). CDR1 is GTSNPN and CDR2 is SVGIG in the germline V gene (reference sequence). This CDR3 has 12 residues. V lost 2 bases to trimming and J lost 8 bases, with 12 bases between them. CDR3 loop: CAWSRDIGGYTF. CDR3 in DNA: TGTGCCTGGAGTCGGGACATCGGGGGCTACACCTTC. Supplemented by reference TRBV30 and TRBJ1-2, the full variable domain reads SQTIHQWPATLVQPVGSPLSLECTVEGTSNPNLYWYRQAAGRGLQLLFYSVGIGQISSEVPQNLSASRPQDRQFILSSKKLLLSDSGFYLCAWSRDIGGYTFGSGTRLTVV.

The chain has TRBV29-1 and TRBJ2-3, with D possibly matching TRBD1 (6 bases). Per the germline V gene, CDR1 is SQVTM and CDR2 is ANQGSEA. CDR3 length: 14 residues. Deletions cut 6 bases from V and 2 bases from J, with 15 bases between. The CDR3 bases are TGCAGCGTCGACGATGACAGGAACACAGATACGCAGTATTTT. It is translated as CSVDDDRNTDTQYF.

This clone was observed a handful of times. The chain is built from TRBV28 and TRBJ1-1, with 8 bases matching TRBD1. Germline V gene lookup returns CDR1 MDHEN and CDR2 SYDVKM. With 5 bases clipped from V and 3 bases from J, the junction kept 11 bases outside the gene matches. The CDR3 consists of 16 residues. CDR3 loop: CASSIRQGPLYTEAFF. In DNA, the CDR3 is TGTGCCAGCAGTATCCGACAGGGGCCCCTCTACACTGAAGCTTTCTTT.

The genes are TRBV4-3 and TRBJ1-4; D gene uncertain. This CDR3 spans 16 amino acids. The V gene lost 1 base and the J gene lost 1 base, with 10 bases spanning the gap. CDR1 is LGHNA, CDR2 YSLEER, per germline. The CDR3: CASSQGLKRTNEKLFF. The CDR3 DNA follows: TGCGCCAGCAGCCAAGGGTTAAAGAGAACTAATGAAAAACTGTTTTTT.

This chain joins TRBV30 and TRBJ2-7; D remains ambiguous. Germline V gene data show CDR1 as GTSNPN and CDR2 as SVGIG (reference sequence). CDR3 length: 12 amino acids. V lost 5 bases and J 0 bases, leaving 8 bases between the germline ends. As DNA, the CDR3 is TGTGCCTGGGCCCAGATCTCCTACGAGCAGTACTTC. This gives the protein CAWAQISYEQYF.

This clone appeared a few times. J is TRBJ1-1 and V is TRBV5-6; D is unclear. Deletions cut 1 base from V and 1 base from J, with 5 bases between. The germline V gene has CDR1 SGHDT and CDR2 YYEEEE. CDR3 length equals 13 residues. The chain's CDR3 is CASSLQANTEAFF. The CDR3 region has the DNA TGTGCCAGCAGCTTGCAAGCGAACACTGAAGCTTTCTTT.

This clone was recorded only once. The chain employs TRBV28 and TRBJ1-5; a possible D gene is TRBD1 (6 bases). CDR3 length: 17 amino acids. The germline CDR1 and CDR2 sequences are MDHEN and SYDVKM. Trimming shortened V by 7 bases and J by 2 bases, and 21 bases separated the two germline ends. The CDR3 coding sequence is TGTGCCAGCACCCGGCGTAGGGACGCAGGGGGCAATCAGCCCCAGCATTTT. Its protein product is CASTRRRDAGGNQPQHF.

The chain joins TRBV5-4 to TRBJ2-2; D possibly corresponds to TRBD2 (5 bases). This CDR3 comprises 15 residues. V was pared by 1 base and J by 6 bases, with 13 bases between. The V gene's germline CDR1 is SGHNT and CDR2 YYREEE (reference sequence). Here the CDR3 DNA reads TGTGCCAGCAGCTTGTCCGGGATGGAGGCCGGGGAGCTGTTTTTT. This codes for CASSLSGMEAGELFF.

This clone was counted between two and nine times. The chain has TRBV2 and TRBJ1-1; D unclear. This CDR3 contains 14 residues. Germline V gene sequence: CDR1 SNHLY, CDR2 FYNNEI. The V end was cut by 6 bases, the J end by 4 bases, with 15 bases between. The CDR3 region is CASRLEIRGTEAFF. The DNA for the CDR3 is TGTGCCAGCAGGCTAGAAATAAGAGGCACTGAAGCTTTCTTT.

The chain links TRBV5-4 to TRBJ2-3, with 7 bases that match TRBD2. Germline CDR1 and CDR2: SGHNT and YYREEE (reference sequence). Losses at the gene ends were 5 bases for V and 4 bases for J; bases not matched to a gene: 16. The CDR3 contains 17 residues. The CDR3 sequence is CASRLGIGGSVADTQYF. The DNA for the CDR3 is TGTGCCAGCAGACTGGGGATTGGCGGGAGTGTCGCAGATACGCAGTATTTT.

The table lists this clone with a few counts. The DNA for the CDR3 is TGTGCCAGCAGCCCCCGGACAGGGGGCTTCTATGGCTACACCTTC. It yields the protein CASSPRTGGFYGYTF. The chain recombines TRBV5-8 with TRBJ1-2, with TRBD1 matching over 11 bases. CDR1 SGHTS and CDR2 YDEGEE come from the germline V gene. The ends lost 4 bases at V and 4 bases at J; junction bases unmatched: 6. The CDR3 loop spans 15 amino acids.

The chain uses TRBV5-1 and TRBJ2-7; possibly TRBD1 for D (5 bases). Between the trimmed V and J ends, which lost 6 bases and 7 bases, there was a span of 23 bases. This CDR3 has 15 residues. The V gene's germline CDR1 is SGHRS and CDR2 YFSETQ. The CDR3 DNA sequence: TGCGCCAGCATCCCGAGCCCAGGGAATGATCGGGAGCAGTACTTC. It specifies CASIPSPGNDREQYF.

The chain employs TRBV19 and TRBJ2-1, with 9 bases matching TRBD1. Trimming cost V 1 base and J 1 base; bases outside gene matches: 5. CDR3 length: 17 amino acids. CDR1 is LNHDA and CDR2 is SQIVND in the germline V gene (reference sequence). The CDR3 reads CASSIAGQGLSYNEQFF. The CDR3 DNA is TGTGCCAGTAGTATAGCCGGACAGGGGCTATCCTACAATGAGCAGTTCTTC.

This clone was detected only once. In DNA, the CDR3 is TGTGCCAGCAAACTAGCGGAGGCTAGCACAGATACGCAGTATTTT. This translates into CASKLAEASTDTQYF. The rearrangement uses TRBV2 and TRBJ2-3; TRBD2 matches at 8 bases. Trimming removed 7 bases from V and 0 bases from J; junction bases left unmatched: 6. The CDR3 sequence is 15 residues long. Looked up from germline, CDR1 is SNHLY and CDR2 is FYNNEI.

This chain links TRBV6-5 with TRBJ2-7; no firm D call. The germline CDR1 and CDR2 sequences are MNHEY and SVGAGI. Deletions cut 7 bases from V and 7 bases from J, with 20 bases between. The CDR3 consists of 14 residues. CDR3 protein: CASTSPGGLREQYF. The CDR3, as DNA: TGTGCCAGCACGTCTCCCGGTGGATTGAGGGAGCAGTACTTC.